This T cell receptor beta chain was obtained from a study of high-grade serous ovarian cancer treatment subgroups. The wider study: Mean per sample: around 14,000 reads, thousands of unique TCR beta rearrangements.

Study results and caveats: TCR relatedness rose with neoantigen level and trended with mutation load. Different patients shared almost no repertoire; same-patient tumors shared 0.11 to 0.79.

Generated by immunoSEQ multiplex PCR, the TCRdb table keeps only in-frame clones and is missing some. This sample has more than 3,000 clones; almost 80% occur once, and the top ten carry almost 9%. Germline V gives CDR1 MNHEY, CDR2 SVGAGI. Deletions cut 7 bases from V and 2 bases from J, with 11 bases between. The CDR3 totals 13 residues. A word on this clone: Its antigen remains unidentified.

Tumor samples were obtained before definitive surgery or chemotherapy. This TCR came from a human donor with high-grade serous ovarian cancer. The chain recombines TRBV6-5 with TRBJ1-2; no reliable D call. The sequenced sample was tumor tissue. CDR3 DNA sequence: TGTGCCAGCACCAAACAAGGGAACTATGGCTACACCTTC. This codes for CASTKQGNYGYTF.